This T cell receptor beta chain was captured by sequencing in a study of monozygotic twins with inflammatory bowel disease. Findings and limits, study-wide: Sharing of clonotypes with others was lower in IBD patients than in healthy twins, and this was especially so with disease activity.

CDR1 is SGHVS, CDR2 FQNEAQ, per germline. There are 13 residues in the CDR3. One entry per CDR3 protein, without DNA, is what TCRdb gives after re-calling the 5' RACE reads. The sample includes 45,000 or so distinct CDR3 sequences. As to this clonotype: Its antigen is unidentified.

Each donor had approximately 2.5 ml of blood drawn. The genes are TRBV7-8 and TRBJ1-5. The receptor comes from a human donor with ulcerative colitis or Crohn's disease, or a healthy co-twin of an affected twin (not recorded which). Sequenced sample: blood. The CDR3 reads CASSLKSDQPQHF.